These 13 T cell receptor beta chains came from one sample sequenced in a study of cytomegalovirus exposure and HLA in healthy donors. The primer mix had 60 Vbeta and 13 Jbeta primers. Method: immunoSEQ multiplex PCR; TCRdb's copy keeps in-frame clones and lacks some. Of 110,000 to 150,000 clones detected, roughly 80% appear once; the ten largest clones hold about 2%. Sequenced: PBMCs. The receptor source for this set is a woman aged 40 to 55 in good health and CMV-seronegative.

This clone showed up many times. This rearrangement joins TRBV5-1 to TRBJ1-1, with D maybe TRBD1 (6 bases). The germline V and J ends were trimmed by 4 bases and 7 bases, with 14 bases remaining between them. Looked up from germline, CDR1 is SGHRS and CDR2 is YFSETQ. CDR3 length: 13 amino acids. In DNA form, the CDR3 reads TGCGCCAGCAGCCAACAGGGCTCAATTGAAGCTTTCTTT. Its translation: CASSQQGSIEAFF.

As concerns this clone: One end of the junction is discordant with germline, which a read error may explain. This sequence joins TRBV7-9 and TRBJ2-2; 7 bases map to TRBD2. The CDR3 covers 15 residues. The germline gives CDR1 SEHNR, CDR2 FQNEAQ (reference sequence). The DNA for the CDR3 is TGTTCCAGCAGCTCGGCGGGAGCGAACACCGGGGAGCTGTTTTTT. Its translation is CSSSSAGANTGELFF.

The table lists this clone with a count of one. The genes are TRBV5-1 and TRBJ1-1; possible D gene TRBD1, 6 bases. The CDR3 length is 17 residues. Trimming took 0 bases from V and 11 from J, leaving 26 bases between them. Germline V gene lookup returns CDR1 SGHRS and CDR2 YFSETQ. Here the CDR3 reads CASSLVYRERKNKRAFF. The DNA for the CDR3 is TGCGCCAGCAGCTTGGTTTACAGGGAACGAAAAAACAAGCGGGCTTTCTTT.

For this clone: A read error may produce the germline difference seen at one junction end. V is TRBV7-9 and J is TRBJ2-7, with 9 bases identical to TRBD1. Germline CDR1 is SEHNR and CDR2 is FQNEAQ (reference sequence). This CDR3 has 14 amino acids. CDR3 nucleotides: TGTTCCAGCACAAGGACAGGGGCTTCCTACGAGCAGTACTTC. Its translation: CSSTRTGASYEQYF. Variable domain in full (rest from reference TRBV7-9 and TRBJ2-7): DTGVSQNPRHKITKRGQNVTFRCDPISEHNRLYWYRQTLGQGPEFLTYFQNEAQLEKSRLLSDRFSAERPKGSFSTLEIQRTEQGDSAMYLCSSTRTGASYEQYFGPGTRLTVT.

The gene calls are TRBV10-3 and TRBJ1-2; 7 positions agree with TRBD1. This CDR3 has 13 residues. Germline assignment: CDR1 ENHRY and CDR2 SYGVKD. V was pared by 4 bases and J by 3 bases, with 2 bases of the junction left unmatched. CDR3 in amino acids: CAISGTGDYGYTF. The CDR3 DNA sequence: TGTGCCATCAGTGGGACAGGCGACTATGGCTACACCTTC.

This clone is judged medium-sized. The J gene is TRBJ1-5, the V gene TRBV6-1; 7 nucleotides agree with TRBD1. Germline lookup yields CDR1 MNHNS and CDR2 SASEGT. V shed 0 bases and J 6 bases; nucleotides not matched to a gene: 5. This CDR3 contains 15 residues. The DNA for the CDR3 is TGTGCCAGCAGTGAAGCGTCTGAGGGGGCTCAGCCCCAGCATTTT. This translates into CASSEASEGAQPQHF.

The V call is TRBV29-1, the J call TRBJ2-7, with 13 bases matching TRBD2. Germline loops: CDR1 SQVTM, CDR2 ANQGSEA. The CDR3 loop spans 16 amino acids. Germline trimming cut 7 bases from V and 2 bases from J; bases unmatched to any gene: 11. CDR3 sequence reads: CSASGLAGAPAYEQYF. CDR3 in DNA: TGCAGCGCGTCCGGACTAGCGGGGGCCCCGGCCTACGAGCAGTACTTC.

The rearrangement links TRBV5-1 to TRBJ2-3, with TRBD2 matching 10 bases. J was trimmed by 3 bases and V by 0 bases; bases with no gene match: 10. The CDR3 spans 18 residues. The germline V gene encodes CDR1 SGHRS and CDR2 YFSETQ. CDR3 amino acids: CASSLGLAGAPWTDTQYF. The CDR3 region has the DNA TGCGCCAGCAGCTTGGGGCTAGCGGGGGCCCCCTGGACAGATACGCAGTATTTT.

The genes are TRBV7-9 and TRBJ1-1; D gene ambiguous. The V gene lost 1 base and the J gene lost 2 bases, with 11 bases spanning the gap. This CDR3 is built from 15 residues. Germline CDR1 SEHNR, CDR2 FQNEAQ (reference sequence). The CDR3 region has the DNA TGTGCCAGCAGCTTAGGTCGGGTTCCAAACACTGAAGCTTTCTTT. This translates into CASSLGRVPNTEAFF.

V and J are TRBV14 and TRBJ2-1; no clear D gene. This CDR3 is built from 12 residues. Looked up from germline, CDR1 is SGHDN and CDR2 is FVKESK. Deletions cut 2 bases from V and 10 bases from J, with 9 bases between. CDR3 nucleotides: TGTGCCAGCAGCCAATGGTTACAAGAGCAGTTCTTC. Protein sequence: CASSQWLQEQFF.

CDR3 in DNA: TGTGCCAGCAGTGGGGCCGACAGCGGGACCTACAATGAGCAGTTCTTC. Its protein is CASSGADSGTYNEQFF. The chain couples TRBV6-1 to TRBJ2-1; TRBD2 matches 7 bases. The CDR3 is made up of 16 amino acids. The V and J ends lost 4 bases and 2 bases, in that order; junction bases with no gene match: 8. CDR1 is MNHNS, CDR2 SASEGT, per germline.

This rearrangement joins TRBV4-1 to TRBJ2-3, with TRBD2 matching over 12 bases. The CDR3 has 19 residues. With V trimmed by 1 base and J by 2 bases, 10 bases remained unmatched. CDR1 is MGHRA and CDR2 is YSYEKL in the germline V gene. The CDR3 coding sequence is TGCGCCAGCAGCCAAGGGGGGCTAGCGGGGGGGGGATACACAGATACGCAGTATTTT. Its translation: CASSQGGLAGGGYTDTQYF.

V is TRBV6-1 and J is TRBJ1-5; D is undetermined. The CDR3 contains 15 residues. V was cut by 8 bases and J by 5 bases, with 19 bases left in between. The germline V gene encodes CDR1 MNHNS and CDR2 SASEGT. The CDR3 loop reads CASFHESGVYQPQHF. CDR3 nucleotide sequence: TGTGCCAGCTTCCACGAATCGGGAGTTTATCAGCCCCAGCATTTT.